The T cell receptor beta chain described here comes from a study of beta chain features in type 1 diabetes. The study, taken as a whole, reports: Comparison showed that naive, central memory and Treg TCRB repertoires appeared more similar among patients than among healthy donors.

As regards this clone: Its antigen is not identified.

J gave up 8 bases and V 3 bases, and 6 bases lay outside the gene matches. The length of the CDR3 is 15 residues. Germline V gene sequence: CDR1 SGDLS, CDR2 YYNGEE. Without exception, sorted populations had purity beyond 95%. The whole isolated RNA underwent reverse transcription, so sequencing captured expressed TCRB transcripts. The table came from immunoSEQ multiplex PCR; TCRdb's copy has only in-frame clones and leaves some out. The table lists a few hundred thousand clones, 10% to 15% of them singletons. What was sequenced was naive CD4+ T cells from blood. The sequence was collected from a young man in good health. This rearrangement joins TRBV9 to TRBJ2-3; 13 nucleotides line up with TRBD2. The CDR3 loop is CASSARTSGSGTQYF. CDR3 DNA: TGTGCCAGCAGCGCCCGGACTAGCGGGAGTGGTACGCAGTATTTT.